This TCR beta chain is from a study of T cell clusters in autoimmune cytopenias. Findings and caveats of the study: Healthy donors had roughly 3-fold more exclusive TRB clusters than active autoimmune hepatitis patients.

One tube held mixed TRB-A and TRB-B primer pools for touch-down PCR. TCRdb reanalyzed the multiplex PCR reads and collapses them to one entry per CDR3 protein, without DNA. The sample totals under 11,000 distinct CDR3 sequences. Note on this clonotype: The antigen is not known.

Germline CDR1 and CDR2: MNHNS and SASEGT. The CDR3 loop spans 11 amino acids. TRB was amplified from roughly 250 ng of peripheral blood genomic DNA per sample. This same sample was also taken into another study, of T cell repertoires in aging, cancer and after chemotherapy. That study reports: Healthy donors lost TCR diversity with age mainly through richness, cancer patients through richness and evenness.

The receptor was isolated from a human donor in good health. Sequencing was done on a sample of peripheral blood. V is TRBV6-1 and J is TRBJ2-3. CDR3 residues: CASSEFWAQYF.